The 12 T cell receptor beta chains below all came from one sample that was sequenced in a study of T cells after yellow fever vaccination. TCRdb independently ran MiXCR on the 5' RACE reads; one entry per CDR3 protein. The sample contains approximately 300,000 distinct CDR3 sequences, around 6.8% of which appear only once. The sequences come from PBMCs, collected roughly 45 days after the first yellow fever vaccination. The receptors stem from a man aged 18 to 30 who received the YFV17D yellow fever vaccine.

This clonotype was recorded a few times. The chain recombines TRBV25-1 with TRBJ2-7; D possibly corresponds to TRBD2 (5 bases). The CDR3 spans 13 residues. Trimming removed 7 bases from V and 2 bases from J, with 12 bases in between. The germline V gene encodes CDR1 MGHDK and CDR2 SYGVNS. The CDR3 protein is CASTPNGAYEQYF. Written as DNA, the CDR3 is TGTGCCAGCACCCCTAACGGGGCCTACGAGCAGTACTTC.

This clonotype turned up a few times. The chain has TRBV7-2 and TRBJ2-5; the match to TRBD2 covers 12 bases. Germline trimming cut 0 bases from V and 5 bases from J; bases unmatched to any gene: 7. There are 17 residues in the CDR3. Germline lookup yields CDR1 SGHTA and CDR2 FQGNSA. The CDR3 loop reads CASSLAITSGGRETQYF. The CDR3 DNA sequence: TGTGCCAGCAGCTTAGCGATTACTAGCGGGGGGCGGGAGACCCAGTACTTC. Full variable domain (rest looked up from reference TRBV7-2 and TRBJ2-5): GAGVSQSPSNKVTEKGKDVELRCDPISGHTALYWYRQSLGQGLEFLIYFQGNSAPDKSGLPSDRFSAERTGGSVSTLTIQRTQQEDSAVYLCASSLAITSGGRETQYFGPGTRLLVL.

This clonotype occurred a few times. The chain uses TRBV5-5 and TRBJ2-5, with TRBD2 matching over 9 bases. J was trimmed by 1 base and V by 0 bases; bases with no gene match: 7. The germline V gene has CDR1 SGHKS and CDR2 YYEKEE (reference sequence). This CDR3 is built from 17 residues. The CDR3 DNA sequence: TGTGCCAGCAGCTTGGTACGGGGACTAGCAATCCAAGAGACCCAGTACTTC. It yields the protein CASSLVRGLAIQETQYF.

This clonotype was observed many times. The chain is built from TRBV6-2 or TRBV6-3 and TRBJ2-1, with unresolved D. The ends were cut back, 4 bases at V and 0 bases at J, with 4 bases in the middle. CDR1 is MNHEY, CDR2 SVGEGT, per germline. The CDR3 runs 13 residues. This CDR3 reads CASSSSSYNEQFF. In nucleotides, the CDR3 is TGTGCCAGCAGTTCTAGCTCCTACAATGAGCAGTTCTTC.

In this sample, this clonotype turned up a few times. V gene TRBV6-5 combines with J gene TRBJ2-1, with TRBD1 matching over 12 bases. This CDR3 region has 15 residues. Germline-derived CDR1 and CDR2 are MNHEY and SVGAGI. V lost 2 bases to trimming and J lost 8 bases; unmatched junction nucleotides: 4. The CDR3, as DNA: TGTGCCAGCAGTTACCGGGACAGGGGGCGCGATGAGCAGTTCTTC. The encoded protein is CASSYRDRGRDEQFF.

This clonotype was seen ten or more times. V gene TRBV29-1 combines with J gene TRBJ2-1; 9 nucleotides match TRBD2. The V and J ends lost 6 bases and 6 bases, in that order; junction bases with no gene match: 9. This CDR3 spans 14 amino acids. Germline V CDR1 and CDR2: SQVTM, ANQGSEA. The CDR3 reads CSVARGGQGNEQFF. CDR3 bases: TGCAGCGTGGCGCGGGGGGGGCAAGGCAATGAGCAGTTCTTC.

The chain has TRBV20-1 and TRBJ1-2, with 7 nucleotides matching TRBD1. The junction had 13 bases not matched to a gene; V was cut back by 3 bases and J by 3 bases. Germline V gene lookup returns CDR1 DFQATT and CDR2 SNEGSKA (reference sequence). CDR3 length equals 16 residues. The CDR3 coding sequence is TGCAGTGCTAGTCCTGTCGAGGGGGCGTTCCACTATGGCTACACCTTC. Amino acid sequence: CSASPVEGAFHYGYTF.

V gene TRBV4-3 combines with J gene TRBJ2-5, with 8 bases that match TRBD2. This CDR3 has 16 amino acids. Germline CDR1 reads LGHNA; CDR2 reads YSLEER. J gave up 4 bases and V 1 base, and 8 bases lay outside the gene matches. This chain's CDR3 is CASSQGVTAGGETQYF. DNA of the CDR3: TGCGCCAGCAGCCAAGGGGTGACCGCGGGGGGAGAGACCCAGTACTTC.

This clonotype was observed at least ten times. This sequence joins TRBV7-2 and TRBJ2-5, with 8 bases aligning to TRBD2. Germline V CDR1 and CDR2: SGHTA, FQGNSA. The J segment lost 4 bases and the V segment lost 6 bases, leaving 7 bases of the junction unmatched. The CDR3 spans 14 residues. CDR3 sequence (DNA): TGTGCCAGCAGTTCAGGACTAGCACCAGAGACCCAGTACTTC. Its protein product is CASSSGLAPETQYF.

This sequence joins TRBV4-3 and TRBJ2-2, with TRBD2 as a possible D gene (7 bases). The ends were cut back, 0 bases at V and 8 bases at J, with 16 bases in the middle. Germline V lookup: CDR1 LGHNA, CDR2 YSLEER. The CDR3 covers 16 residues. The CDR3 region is CASSQEGVGGVGELFF. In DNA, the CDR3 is TGCGCCAGCAGCCAAGAGGGAGTAGGGGGGGTTGGGGAGCTGTTTTTT.

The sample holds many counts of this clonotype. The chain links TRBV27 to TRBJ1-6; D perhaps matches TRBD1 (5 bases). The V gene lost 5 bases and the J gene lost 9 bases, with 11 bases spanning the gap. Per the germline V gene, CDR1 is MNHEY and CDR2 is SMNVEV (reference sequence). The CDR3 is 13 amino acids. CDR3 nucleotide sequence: TGTGCCAGCAGTGAATTCAGGGCTTCACCCCTCCACTTT. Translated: CASSEFRASPLHF.

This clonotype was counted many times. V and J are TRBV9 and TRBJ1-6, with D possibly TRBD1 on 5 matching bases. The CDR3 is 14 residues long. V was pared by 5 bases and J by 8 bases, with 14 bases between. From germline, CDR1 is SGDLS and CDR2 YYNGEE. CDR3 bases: TGTGCCAGCAGTCGGGGGAGTGACGATTCACCCCTCCACTTT. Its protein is CASSRGSDDSPLHF.